The rows below give T cell receptor beta chains drawn from one sample of a study of circulating and synovial CD4+ cells in juvenile arthritis. TCRdb keeps only in-frame clones here, not all; method: immunoSEQ multiplex PCR. This sample has about 33,000 clones, with 90% to 95% found just once. The sample consisted of CD4+ T cells from blood. All receptors derive from a human donor with juvenile idiopathic arthritis. Each CDR3 is given with its conserved first and last residue. The order of the fields is clone size, J gene, V gene, D gene, CDR3 protein, CDR3 DNA. A D gene is named only where the DNA matches it firmly. A clone size is listed for some rows: how often the clone was seen (once, few, many), or a class if it is expanded.

size: -; J: TRBJ2-7; V: TRBV27; D: -; CDR3: CASSAQTPPYEQYF; DNA: TGTGCCAGCAGTGCTCAGACACCTCCCTACGAGCAGTACTTC
size: -; J: TRBJ1-2; V: TRBV27; D: TRBD1; CDR3: CASSSTGGSGYTF; DNA: TGTGCCAGCAGTTCTACAGGGGGCTCTGGCTACACCTTC
size: -; J: TRBJ1-1; V: TRBV7-9; D: TRBD1; CDR3: CASWTGGMNTEAFF; DNA: TGTGCCAGCTGGACAGGGGGCATGAACACTGAAGCTTTCTTT
size: -; J: TRBJ2-1; V: TRBV7-8; D: TRBD2; CDR3: CASSPKRDFGRDEQFF; DNA: TGTGCCAGCAGCCCTAAGCGGGACTTCGGACGCGATGAGCAGTTCTTC
size: once; J: TRBJ1-6; V: TRBV5-1; D: TRBD1; CDR3: CASRRTGADYNSPLHF; DNA: TGCGCCAGCAGACGGACAGGGGCCGACTATAATTCCCCCCTCCACTTT
size: -; J: TRBJ2-7; V: TRBV7-8; D: -; CDR3: CASSLEWKGGEQYF; DNA: TGTGCCAGCAGCTTAGAATGGAAGGGAGGCGAGCAGTACTTC
size: -; J: TRBJ2-3; V: TRBV14; D: -; CDR3: CASSPRTGSIYSDTQYF; DNA: TGTGCCAGCAGCCCTCGTACGGGGTCCATTTATTCCGATACGCAGTATTTT
size: -; J: TRBJ1-3; V: TRBV12-2; D: -; CDR3: CASRLEGRYGVTSGNTIYF; DNA: TGTGCAAGTCGCTTGGAGGGTCGATACGGGGTGACCTCTGGAAACACCATATATTTT
size: -; J: TRBJ2-1; V: TRBV28; D: TRBD2; CDR3: CASSGTTTYNEQFF; DNA: TGTGCCAGCTCCGGGACTACCACCTACAATGAGCAGTTCTTC
size: -; J: TRBJ1-2; V: TRBV2; D: TRBD1; CDR3: CASRAGQGNYGYTF; DNA: TGTGCCAGCAGGGCGGGACAGGGGAACTATGGCTACACCTTC
size: once; J: TRBJ2-4; V: TRBV19; D: TRBD2; CDR3: CASSVGLAGLAKNIQYF; DNA: TGTGCCAGTAGTGTGGGACTAGCGGGGCTAGCCAAAAACATTCAGTACTTC
size: -; J: TRBJ1-4; V: TRBV6-5; D: -; CDR3: CASSGKQGGNEKLFF; DNA: TGTGCCAGCAGTGGCAAACAGGGCGGGAATGAAAAACTGTTTTTT
size: -; J: TRBJ2-5; V: TRBV18; D: TRBD1; CDR3: CASSPRDRSYQETQYF; DNA: TGTGCCAGCTCACCACGGGACAGGTCGTACCAAGAGACCCAGTACTTC
size: -; J: TRBJ2-7; V: TRBV4-1; D: -; CDR3: CASSPDRASYEQYF; DNA: TGCGCCAGCAGCCCCGACAGAGCCAGCTACGAGCAGTACTTC